This passage covers 5 T cell receptor beta chains from one sample sequenced in a study of technical replicates of blood from several donors (dated by TCRdb to 2016 to 2017). Libraries were made using the immunoSEQ multiplex PCR assay. Held by TCRdb, this immuneACCESS table contains in-frame sequences only and omits some clones. Under half of the omission traces to an unresolved V gene where checked; the cause of the rest is unknown. Present in this sample are approximately 50,000 clones, about 86% of which were seen just once. The top ten hold 5.6% of the sample. Sample: PBMCs. The source of these receptors is a human donor in good health. Some clones in this sample may be carry-over from other donors' samples.

CDR3 protein: CASSERGSQETQYF. For the CDR3, the DNA is TGTGCCAGCAGTGAAAGGGGGTCCCAAGAGACCCAGTACTTC. This sequence joins TRBV2 and TRBJ2-5; D may be TRBD1 (6 bases). The germline gives CDR1 SNHLY, CDR2 FYNNEI. Trimming shortened V by 2 bases and J by 1 base, and 8 bases separated the two germline ends. The CDR3 runs 14 residues.

The V call is TRBV6-5, the J call TRBJ1-5, with a tentative D call TRBD1 (5 bases). CDR1 and CDR2 (germline): MNHEY, SVGAGI. The CDR3 has 16 residues. Trimming removed 2 bases from V and 2 bases from J, with 13 bases in between. Here the CDR3 DNA reads TGTGCCAGCAGTTACAAGGGGAAAGAGGGCAATCAGCCCCAGCATTTT. As protein: CASSYKGKEGNQPQHF.

The rearrangement joins TRBV7-2 to TRBJ1-2, with a possible D match to TRBD1 (5 bases). Germline-derived CDR1 and CDR2 are SGHTA and FQGNSA. V lost 3 bases and J lost 7, with 9 bases in between. CDR3 length: 12 residues. CDR3 sequence reads: CASSLTDLGYTF. The CDR3 nucleotides read TGTGCCAGCAGCTTGACAGATCTTGGCTACACCTTC.

The chain carries TRBV5-1 and TRBJ2-1, with TRBD2 identical over 8 bases. The J segment lost 3 bases and the V segment lost 0 bases, leaving 5 bases of the junction unmatched. The CDR3 runs to 16 residues. CDR1 SGHRS and CDR2 YFSETQ come from the germline V gene. CDR3 protein: CASSLAVREDYNEQFF. CDR3 bases: TGCGCCAGCAGCTTGGCGGTGCGGGAGGACTACAATGAGCAGTTCTTC.

The chain joins TRBV5-1 to TRBJ2-7; TRBD1 matches at 7 bases. Germline CDR1 is SGHRS and CDR2 is YFSETQ. This CDR3 has 15 residues. Trimming at V came to 0 bases and at J to 1 base, leaving 4 bases not matched to a gene. CDR3 bases: TGCGCCAGCAGCTTGGCAGCAGGGGGATCCTACGAGCAGTACTTC. Protein: CASSLAAGGSYEQYF.